The entry below gives a single T cell receptor (beta chain) sequence along with its context. A read error is likely, as this CDR3 ends without the conserved phenylalanine or tryptophan. This sample is drawn from a study of blood T cells in healthy people across ages. Donors ranged from roughly 6 to 100 years old and were healthy Caucasians in Russia. Primed by a sample-barcoded 5' primer and a J-beta primer mix, a second PCR proceeded for about 7 to 11 cycles. Each CDR3 protein gets one entry after TCRdb re-called the 5' RACE reads with MiXCR. The data hold 700,000 to 850,000 distinct CDR3 sequences, with about 37% observed a single time. CDR1 is ENHRY, CDR2 SYGVKD, per germline. The CDR3 consists of 16 residues. The V gene lost 1 base and the J gene lost 2 bases, with 15 bases spanning the gap.

The TCR was taken from a man between 18 and 29 years old in good health. The chain combines TRBV10-3 with TRBJ2-7; perhaps TRBD2 as D (7 bases). Sequences were obtained from blood. CDR3 loop: CAISEWTRGTTYEQYL. CDR3 nucleotides: TGTGCCATCAGTGAGTGGACGAGGGGGACTACCTACGAGCAGTACTTG.